This T cell receptor beta chain comes out of a study of T cell responses to AZD1222 COVID-19 vaccine. Points from the study as a whole: Only five or six AZD1222 recipients were seropositive at baseline. No day 14 peak samples; only post-peak repertoires were characterized. Per reports, nearly half of all spike-specific TCRs target regions that are unmutated in variants. Regions 160-218 and 743-854 held dominance among vaccine-associated CD4 TCRs, which spanned spike.

Comment on this clone: Its antigen remains unidentified.

Some clones are missing from TCRdb's copy, which holds only in-frame ones; the method was immunoSEQ multiplex PCR. The sample lists approximately 83,000 clones; around nine tenths were seen once. This clonotype originated in an adult in good health. Material: peripheral blood, obtained on day 0 of MenACWY control vaccination.

The CDR3 region has the DNA TGTGCCTGGAGCGAAGGGGTTACTTTATATTTT. It yields the protein CAWSEGVTLYF. The chain uses TRBV30 and TRBJ1-3; weak D call: TRBD1 (5 bases). In germline, CDR1 is GTSNPN, CDR2 SVGIG (reference sequence). V lost 3 bases, J lost 14 bases, and 14 bases lay in between. The CDR3 totals 11 residues.